This paragraph reports one T cell receptor beta chain. Its antigen is unidentified. This sample is drawn from a study of T cell responses to AZD1222 COVID-19 vaccine. On the study more broadly: Second doses were pooled across both intervals (about 4 or about 12 weeks).

Assay used: immunoSEQ multiplex PCR; TCRdb lists only in-frame clones, some missing. The sample lists 120,000 or so clones, approximately 90% occurring once. Overall study findings and caveats: Clonal diversity was possibly underestimated, and white British individuals and females predominated among donors. Spike-wide vaccine-associated CD4 TCRs dominated at 160-218 and 743-854. Researchers took repertoire samples only after the peak T cell response had come.

The CDR3 spans 16 residues. Germline CDR1 SGHRS, CDR2 YFSETQ. The V end was cut by 4 bases, the J end by 1 base, with 16 bases between. This TCR came from an adult in good health. The sequences come from peripheral blood, collected on day 0 of AZD1222 vaccination. The chain uses TRBV5-1 and TRBJ2-3; either TRBD1 or TRBD2 may fit D (6 bases each). In nucleotides, the CDR3 is TGCGCCAGCAGCGACCCGGGTAGGGGGGGCACAGATACGCAGTATTTT. Residues: CASSDPGRGGTDTQYF.